This T cell receptor (beta chain) is from a study of cytomegalovirus exposure and HLA in healthy donors. V was shortened by 4 bases and J by 1 base, with 11 bases between the two germline ends. Germline V lookup: CDR1 SGHRS, CDR2 YFSETQ. The CDR3 has 14 residues. Clones were read by immunoSEQ multiplex PCR, and TCRdb kept only the in-frame ones, dropping some. The table includes 21,000 or so clones, around 97% detected once. The chain combines TRBV5-1 with TRBJ1-1; D remains ambiguous. The origin of this receptor is a young man in good health and CMV-seropositive. Sample: PBMCs. DNA for the CDR3: TGCGCCAGCAGCCCGAGGGAGGGGAACACTGAAGCTTTCTTT. Translation: CASSPREGNTEAFF. The variable domain in full, completed from reference TRBV5-1 and TRBJ1-1, reads KAGVTQTPRYLIKTRGQQVTLSCSPISGHRSVSWYQQTPGQGLQFLFEYFSETQRNKGNFPGRFSGRQFSNSRSEMNVSTLELGDSALYLCASSPREGNTEAFFGQGTRLTVV.